This T cell receptor (beta chain) comes out of a study of T cells after yellow fever vaccination. Overall study: Preparation of fractions with low cell numbers was performed using SMART-Seq v4 Ultra Low Input.

This clonotype was detected ten times or more. One entry per CDR3 protein results from TCRdb running MiXCR on the 5' RACE reads. This sample has about 25,000 distinct CDR3 sequences; 5% to 6% occur once, and the top ten carry about 10%. Sequenced material: PBMCs, either bulk or a sorted T-cell subset (CD4+, CD8+, memory, or dextramer-sorted; not recorded which), taken 15 days after the yellow fever booster vaccination. The clonotype originates from a man aged 30 to 39 who received the YFV17D yellow fever vaccine.

The CDR3 sequence: CASSLQGQGQETQYF. In nucleotides, the CDR3 is TGCGCCAGCAGCTTACAGGGACAGGGTCAAGAGACCCAGTACTTC. This sequence joins TRBV5-1 and TRBJ2-5; 9 nucleotides align to TRBD1. Germline CDR1 and CDR2: SGHRS and YFSETQ. The CDR3 loop spans 15 amino acids. J gave up 2 bases and V 2 bases, and 4 bases lay outside the gene matches.